This T cell receptor (beta chain) was recorded in a study of cytomegalovirus exposure and HLA in healthy donors. The germline CDR1 and CDR2 sequences are SGHAT and FQDESV (reference sequence). The CDR3 consists of 13 residues. V was shortened by 3 bases and J by 6 bases, with 8 bases between the two germline ends. The study ran its PCR with 60 Vbeta and 13 Jbeta primers. Clones were read by immunoSEQ multiplex PCR, and TCRdb kept only the in-frame ones, dropping some. The sample contains some 130,000 clones, about 87% of which appear only once. Source material: PBMCs. The chain employs TRBV11-1 and TRBJ2-2, with D hard to call. The source is a woman in her twenties or thirties in good health and CMV-seronegative. The chain's CDR3 is CASSFRVAGELFF. CDR3 coding DNA: TGTGCCAGCAGCTTTCGGGTTGCCGGGGAGCTGTTTTTT. Full variable domain (rest looked up from reference TRBV11-1 and TRBJ2-2): EAEVAQSPRYKITEKSQAVAFWCDPISGHATLYWYRQILGQGPELLVQFQDESVVDDSQLPKDRFSAERLKGVDSTLKIQPAELGDSAMYLCASSFRVAGELFFGEGSRLTVL.